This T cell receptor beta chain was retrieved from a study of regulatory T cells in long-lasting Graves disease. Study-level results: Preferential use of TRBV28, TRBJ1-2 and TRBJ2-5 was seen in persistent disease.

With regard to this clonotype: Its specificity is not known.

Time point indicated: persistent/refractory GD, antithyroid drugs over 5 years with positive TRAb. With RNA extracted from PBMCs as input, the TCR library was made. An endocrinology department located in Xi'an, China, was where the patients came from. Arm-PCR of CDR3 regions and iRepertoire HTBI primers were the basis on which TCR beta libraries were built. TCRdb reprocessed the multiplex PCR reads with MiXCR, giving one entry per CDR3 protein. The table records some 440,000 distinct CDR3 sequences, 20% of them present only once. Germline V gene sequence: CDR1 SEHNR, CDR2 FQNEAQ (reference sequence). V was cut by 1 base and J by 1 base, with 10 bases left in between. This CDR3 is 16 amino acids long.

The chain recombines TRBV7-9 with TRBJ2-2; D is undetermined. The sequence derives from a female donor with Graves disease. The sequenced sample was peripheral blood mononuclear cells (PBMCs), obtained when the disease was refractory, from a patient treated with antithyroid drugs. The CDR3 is CASSLVSRKNTGELFF. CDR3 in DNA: TGTGCCAGCAGCTTAGTGTCACGGAAGAACACCGGGGAGCTGTTTTTT.